This record looks at one TCR beta chain sequence and its context. These data are taken from a study of blood T cell repertoires in COVID-19. The repertoire was sequenced with immunoSEQ multiplex PCR; TCRdb's copy has only in-frame clones and lacks some. The sample has roughly 100,000 clones, 70% to 90% seen once. The CDR3 length is 16 residues. Trimming took off 5 bases at V and 0 bases at J, with 14 bases between the two ends. Germline V gene lookup returns CDR1 LGHNT and CDR2 FRNRAP. The source is a woman older than 75 with acute or convalescent COVID-19. The rearrangement uses TRBV12-5 and TRBJ1-3; D unclear. The sequenced sample was peripheral blood. The CDR3 here is CASGPQVPLSGNTIYF. Here the CDR3 DNA reads TGTGCTAGTGGTCCTCAGGTGCCCCTCTCTGGAAACACCATATATTTT. The variable domain in full, with the rest retrieved from reference TRBV12-5 and TRBJ1-3, is DARVTQTPRHKVTEMGQEVTMRCQPILGHNTVFWYRQTMMQGLELLAYFRNRAPLDDSGMPKDRFSAEMPDATLATLKIQPSEPRDSAVYFCASGPQVPLSGNTIYFGEGSWLTVV.